The 20 T cell receptor beta chains presented below share a single source sample, sequenced in a study of blood T cell repertoires in COVID-19. Produced via immunoSEQ multiplex PCR; TCRdb's table is partial and in-frame only. The table includes some 300,000 clones, roughly 90% detected once. What was sequenced was peripheral blood. These receptors all stem from a woman in her thirties with COVID-19, enrolled during active disease.

The gene calls are TRBV6-5 and TRBJ1-1; 9 nucleotides align to TRBD1. The CDR3 has 15 amino acids. Looked up from germline, CDR1 is MNHEY and CDR2 is SVGAGI. The V gene end was trimmed by 8 bases and the J gene end by 1 base; junction bases not matched to a gene: 8. The CDR3 sequence: CASGLQGARNTEAFF. CDR3 sequence (DNA): TGTGCCAGCGGATTACAGGGGGCGCGGAACACTGAAGCTTTCTTT.

The chain recombines TRBV7-2 with TRBJ1-3, with D perhaps matching TRBD1 (6 bases). Germline CDR1 SGHTA, CDR2 FQGNSA. V gave up 8 bases and J gave up 0 bases, with 14 bases separating them. The CDR3 length is 15 residues. In nucleotides, the CDR3 is TGTGCCAGCCAGCAGGGGCCGAGCTCTGGAAACACCATATATTTT. Translating gives CASQQGPSSGNTIYF.

The rearrangement uses TRBV5-4 and TRBJ1-4, with D possibly being TRBD1 (5 bases). The CDR3 sequence is 14 residues long. Trimming removed 4 bases at V and 4 bases at J, with 11 bases between. Germline values: CDR1 SGHNT, CDR2 YYREEE (reference sequence). CDR3: CASSIDRYNEKLFF. The CDR3, as DNA: TGTGCCAGCAGCATAGACAGATATAATGAAAAACTGTTTTTT.

This rearrangement joins TRBV2 to TRBJ1-3, with unresolved D. The V gene lost 0 bases and the J gene lost 4 bases, with 7 bases spanning the gap. The V gene's germline CDR1 is SNHLY and CDR2 FYNNEI. The CDR3 sequence is 14 residues long. The CDR3: CASSEASTGNTIYF. The DNA for the CDR3 is TGTGCCAGCAGTGAAGCGTCAACAGGAAACACCATATATTTT.

The sample holds one count of this clone. The rearrangement joins TRBV28 to TRBJ1-5; D might be TRBD1 (6 bases). Germline V CDR1 and CDR2: MDHEN, SYDVKM. The CDR3 totals 16 residues. The germline V and J ends were trimmed by 5 bases and 1 base, with 15 bases remaining between them. CDR3 in DNA: TGTGCCAGCAGTGTCTCCGGTGGGACAAGCAATCAGCCCCAGCATTTT. This sequence encodes CASSVSGGTSNQPQHF.

This clone was counted only a few times. The chain recombines TRBV29-1 with TRBJ1-2; D not certain. The CDR3 has 14 amino acids. Looked up from germline, CDR1 is SQVTM and CDR2 is ANQGSEA. V lost 0 bases, J lost 4 bases, and 12 bases lay in between. In nucleotides, the CDR3 is TGCAGCGTTGAAGATCGGCTACGACTCTATGGCTACACCTTC. Its translation: CSVEDRLRLYGYTF. The whole variable domain, remainder taken from reference TRBV29-1 and TRBJ1-2, is SAVISQKPSRDICQRGTSLTIQCQVDSQVTMMFWYRQQPGQSLTLIATANQGSEATYESGFVIDKFPISRPNLTFSTLTVSNMSPEDSSIYLCSVEDRLRLYGYTFGSGTRLTVV.

The gene calls are TRBV13 and TRBJ2-3; 8 bases match TRBD1. CDR1 and CDR2 from the germline V gene are PRHDT and FYEKMQ (reference sequence). The junction had 11 bases not matched to a gene; V was cut back by 5 bases and J by 4 bases. CDR3 size: 16 residues. The DNA of the CDR3 is TGTGCCAGCAGCCGGGGAACGGCAGGGGGCGCAGATACGCAGTATTTT. Translating it yields CASSRGTAGGADTQYF.

The chain couples TRBV6-1 to TRBJ2-7; TRBD2 is a possible D gene (7 bases). The CDR3 spans 15 residues. CDR1 and CDR2 (germline): MNHNS, SASEGT. CDR3 in amino acids: CASSEGWGGLNEQYV. The CDR3 region has the DNA TGTGCCAGCAGCGAAGGGTGGGGGGGCCTCAACGAGCAGTACGTC.

This sequence joins TRBV28 and TRBJ1-2; D is unresolved. V was cut by 7 bases and J by 8 bases, with 17 bases left in between. In germline, CDR1 is MDHEN, CDR2 SYDVKM. The CDR3 consists of 13 residues. CDR3: CASTSRGGRGYTF. In nucleotides, the CDR3 is TGTGCCAGCACTTCGCGGGGAGGACGGGGCTACACCTTC.

This rearrangement joins TRBV6-5 to TRBJ2-2; TRBD1 is a possible D gene (6 bases). V was pared by 5 bases and J by 5 bases, with 15 bases between. CDR1 is MNHEY and CDR2 is SVGAGI in the germline V gene. The CDR3 has 15 residues. The CDR3 coding sequence is TGTGCCAGCAGTACCCAACAGGGAAGTACCGGGGAGCTGTTTTTT. It specifies CASSTQQGSTGELFF.

This chain uses TRBV7-8 with TRBJ1-2, with D tentatively TRBD1 (6 bases). The germline V gene encodes CDR1 SGHVS and CDR2 FQNEAQ. CDR3 length: 15 amino acids. V lost 7 bases, J lost 0 bases, and 15 bases lay in between. CDR3 sequence: CASNERGGSNYGYTF. CDR3 DNA sequence: TGTGCCAGCAACGAAAGAGGGGGATCTAACTATGGCTACACCTTC. Full variable domain (rest looked up from reference TRBV7-8 and TRBJ1-2): GAGVSQSPRYKVAKRGQDVALRCDPISGHVSLFWYQQALGQGPEFLTYFQNEAQLDKSGLPSDRFFAERPEGSVSTLKIQRTQQEDSAVYLCASNERGGSNYGYTFGSGTRLTVV.

The rearrangement joins TRBV6-5 to TRBJ1-1, with D unclear. Germline CDR1 and CDR2: MNHEY and SVGAGI. V lost 7 bases and J lost 6, with 18 bases in between. The CDR3 is 14 residues long. The CDR3 protein is CASKGSGPRAEAFF. The CDR3 DNA follows: TGTGCCAGCAAAGGGAGCGGCCCTCGGGCTGAAGCTTTCTTT.

This chain links TRBV27 with TRBJ1-2, with TRBD1 matching over 8 bases. Germline CDR1 and CDR2: MNHEY and SMNVEV (reference sequence). V trimming: 3 bases; J trimming: 1 base; junction bases outside the gene matches: 1. The CDR3 sequence is 14 residues long. The CDR3 DNA is TGTGCCAGCAGTTTCACAGGGGGTAACTATGGCTACACCTTC. Translating gives CASSFTGGNYGYTF.

The V call is TRBV5-5, the J call TRBJ1-4; TRBD1 is a possible D gene (5 bases). Trimming removed 4 bases at V and 7 bases at J, with 14 bases between. The CDR3 runs 14 residues. Germline V gene data show CDR1 as SGHKS and CDR2 as YYEKEE (reference sequence). CDR3 in DNA: TGTGCCAGCAGCGGGGCTACAGAGACTGAAAAACTGTTTTTT. Amino acids: CASSGATETEKLFF.

This chain connects TRBV24-1 to TRBJ2-3, with 9 bases that match TRBD1. CDR1 and CDR2 (germline): KGHDR, SFDVKD. There are 16 residues in the CDR3. V shed 5 bases and J 6 bases; nucleotides not matched to a gene: 11. The CDR3 loop is CATSVTPGQGRDTQYF. DNA for the CDR3: TGTGCCACCAGTGTCACGCCGGGACAGGGTCGCGATACGCAGTATTTT.

The genes are TRBV7-2 and TRBJ2-5; 8 bases fit TRBD1. The J segment lost 0 bases and the V segment lost 4 bases, leaving 1 base of the junction unmatched. Germline V gives CDR1 SGHTA, CDR2 FQGNSA. This CDR3 is 14 amino acids long. The DNA of the CDR3 is TGTGCCAGCAGCTACAGGGGGTACCAAGAGACCCAGTACTTC. Its translation: CASSYRGYQETQYF.

The rearrangement links TRBV2 to TRBJ2-7; tentative D call: TRBD2 (6 bases). V gave up 6 bases and J gave up 4 bases, with 16 bases separating them. In germline, CDR1 is SNHLY, CDR2 FYNNEI. This CDR3 is 14 amino acids long. The CDR3 is CASRGGGPRYEQYF. The DNA for the CDR3 is TGTGCCAGCAGGGGTGGAGGGCCGAGATACGAGCAGTACTTC.

V is TRBV2 and J is TRBJ1-6; D is perhaps TRBD1 (6 bases). CDR3 size: 13 residues. With 4 bases removed from V and 5 bases from J, the gap between germline ends came to 6 bases. CDR1 and CDR2 (germline): SNHLY, FYNNEI. In nucleotides, the CDR3 is TGTGCCAGCAGTGGACAGGATAATTCACCCCTCCACTTT. Amino acids: CASSGQDNSPLHF.

The chain recombines TRBV11-2 with TRBJ2-1; TRBD2 aligns across 9 bases. Germline lookup yields CDR1 SGHAT and CDR2 FQNNGV. The CDR3 is 15 residues long. V shed 5 bases and J 3 bases; nucleotides not matched to a gene: 5. CDR3 sequence reads: CASSPERGVYNEQFF. The CDR3 coding sequence is TGTGCCAGCAGCCCGGAGCGGGGGGTCTACAATGAGCAGTTCTTC.

V and J are TRBV25-1 and TRBJ2-7; D is unclear. The CDR3 is 12 residues long. The ends were cut back, 7 bases at V and 2 bases at J, with 9 bases in the middle. Germline V gene lookup returns CDR1 MGHDK and CDR2 SYGVNS. The CDR3 loop is CASTVPTYEQYF. The CDR3 DNA is TGTGCCAGCACAGTCCCGACCTACGAGCAGTACTTC.